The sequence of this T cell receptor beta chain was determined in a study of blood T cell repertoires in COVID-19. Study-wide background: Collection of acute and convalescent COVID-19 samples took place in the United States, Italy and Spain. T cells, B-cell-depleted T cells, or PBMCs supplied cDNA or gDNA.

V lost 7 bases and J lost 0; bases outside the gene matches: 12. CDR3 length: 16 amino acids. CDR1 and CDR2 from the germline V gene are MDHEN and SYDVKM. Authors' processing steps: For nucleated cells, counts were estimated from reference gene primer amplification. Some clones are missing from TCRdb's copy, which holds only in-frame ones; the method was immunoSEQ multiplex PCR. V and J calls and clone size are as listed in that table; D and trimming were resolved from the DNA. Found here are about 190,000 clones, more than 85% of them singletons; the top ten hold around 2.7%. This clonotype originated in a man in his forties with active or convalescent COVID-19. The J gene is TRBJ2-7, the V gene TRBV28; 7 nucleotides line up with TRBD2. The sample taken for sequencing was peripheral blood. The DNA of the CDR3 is TGTGCCAGCAATGACCGGGGAGGGAAAAGCTCCTACGAGCAGTACTTC. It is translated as CASNDRGGKSSYEQYF. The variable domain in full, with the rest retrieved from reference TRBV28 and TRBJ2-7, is DVKVTQSSRYLVKRTGEKVFLECVQDMDHENMFWYRQDPGLGLRLIYFSYDVKMKEKGDIPEGYSVSREKKERFSLILESASTNQTSMYLCASNDRGGKSSYEQYFGPGTRLTVT.